This T cell receptor beta chain derives from a study of cytomegalovirus exposure and HLA in healthy donors. Study-level findings and limits: There were over 150 TCR beta chains listed as cytomegalovirus-associated.

The CDR3 sequence is 14 residues long. Trimming stripped 5 bases from V and 5 bases from J, with 15 bases between. Germline-derived CDR1 and CDR2 are MNHEY and SMNVEV (reference sequence). PCR amplification relied on 60 Vbeta primers (plus 13 Jbeta primers). Profiled with immunoSEQ multiplex PCR; TCRdb holds only in-frame clones, not every one. Among fewer than 120,000 clones listed, roughly three quarters were seen once. Concerning this clone: Its antigen remains unidentified.

When sampled, the donors appeared nominally healthy, though they likely had unrecorded immune exposures. The TCR sequence derives from a man in his thirties or forties in good health and CMV-seropositive. V and J are TRBV27 and TRBJ2-5; D is perhaps TRBD2 (6 bases). The sequenced sample was PBMCs. The CDR3 spells CASSPWRGRETQYF. The CDR3 DNA is TGTGCCAGCAGTCCGTGGAGAGGGAGGGAGACCCAGTACTTC.